What follows is one T cell receptor beta chain and its context. Antigen specificity is unknown. Germline CDR1 and CDR2: SEHNR and FQNEAQ (reference sequence). This CDR3 spans 13 amino acids. The V end was cut by 3 bases, the J end by 3 bases, with 9 bases between. Stem cell-like memory, regulatory, central memory and naive CD4+ cells were sorted via CD45RO/CCR7/CD25/CD127/CD95/CD27. Reverse transcribing all isolated RNA meant expressed TCRB transcripts were sequenced. TCRdb keeps only in-frame clones here, not all; method: immunoSEQ multiplex PCR. The sample yields roughly 150,000 clones, 6% to 9% seen once. This sample is drawn from a study of beta chain features in type 1 diabetes. The study's findings and limits: In every one of the four CD4+ subsets, TCRB CDR3s were moderately but significantly shorter in Type 1 diabetes patients.

The rearrangement uses TRBV7-9 and TRBJ2-7, with a tentative D call TRBD2 (6 bases). The origin of this receptor is a man aged 18 to 29 with type 1 diabetes. The specimen was central memory CD4+ T cells from blood. CDR3: CASSLTRGYEQYF. CDR3 nucleotide sequence: TGTGCCAGCAGCTTGACGCGGGGCTACGAGCAGTACTTC.